A single sample gave rise to the 2 T cell receptor beta chains below, sequenced in a study of CD4+ T cells in melanoma. The data were produced by immunoSEQ multiplex PCR, yet TCRdb's version contains in-frame clones alone and is incomplete. Altogether 110,000 to 150,000 clones are present, about 90% being singletons, with the ten largest covering over 1.5%. These receptors originate from a human donor with melanoma.

The chain has TRBV5-1 and TRBJ2-1; D might be TRBD2 (5 bases). The germline V gene has CDR1 SGHRS and CDR2 YFSETQ. This CDR3 has 13 residues. Between the trimmed V and J ends, which lost 0 bases and 9 bases, there was a span of 10 bases. CDR3 sequence (DNA): TGCGCCAGCAGCTTGGCCATTGGAGGTGAGCAGTTCTTC. As protein: CASSLAIGGEQFF. The entire variable domain, with the rest obtained from reference TRBV5-1 and TRBJ2-1, is as follows: KAGVTQTPRYLIKTRGQQVTLSCSPISGHRSVSWYQQTPGQGLQFLFEYFSETQRNKGNFPGRFSGRQFSNSRSEMNVSTLELGDSALYLCASSLAIGGEQFFGPGTRLTVL.

The chain carries TRBV19 and TRBJ1-2, with TRBD1 as a possible D gene (5 bases). Trimming removed 6 bases from V and 0 bases from J, with 20 bases in between. The CDR3 consists of 17 residues. Germline V gene lookup returns CDR1 LNHDA and CDR2 SQIVND (reference sequence). This chain's CDR3 is CASSPEALGASNYGYTF. The CDR3 nucleotides read TGTGCCAGTAGCCCTGAGGCCCTAGGGGCCTCTAACTATGGCTACACCTTC.